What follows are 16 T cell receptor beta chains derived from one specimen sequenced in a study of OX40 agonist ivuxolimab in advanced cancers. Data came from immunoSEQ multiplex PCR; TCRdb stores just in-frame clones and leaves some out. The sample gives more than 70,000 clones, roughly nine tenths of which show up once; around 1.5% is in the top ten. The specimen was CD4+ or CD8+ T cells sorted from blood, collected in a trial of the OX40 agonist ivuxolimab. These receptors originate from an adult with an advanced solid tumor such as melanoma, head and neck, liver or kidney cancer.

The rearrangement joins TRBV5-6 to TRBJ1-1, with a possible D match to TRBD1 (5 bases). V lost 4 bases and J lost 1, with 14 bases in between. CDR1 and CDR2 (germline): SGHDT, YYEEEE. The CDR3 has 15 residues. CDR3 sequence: CASSTPGTANTEAFF. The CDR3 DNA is TGTGCCAGCAGCACCCCCGGGACGGCGAACACTGAAGCTTTCTTT.

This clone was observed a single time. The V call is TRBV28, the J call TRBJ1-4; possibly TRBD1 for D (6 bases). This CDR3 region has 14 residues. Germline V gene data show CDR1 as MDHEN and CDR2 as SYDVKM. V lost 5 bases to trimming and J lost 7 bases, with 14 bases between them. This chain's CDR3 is CASSPHQGIEKLFF. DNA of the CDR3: TGTGCCAGCAGTCCTCACCAGGGGATTGAAAAACTGTTTTTT.

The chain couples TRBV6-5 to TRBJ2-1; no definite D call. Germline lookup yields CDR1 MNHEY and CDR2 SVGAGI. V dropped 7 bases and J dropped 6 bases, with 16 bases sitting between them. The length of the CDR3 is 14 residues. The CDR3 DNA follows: TGTGCCAGCACCCTTGGGGAACCTCGCAATGAGCAGTTCTTC. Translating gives CASTLGEPRNEQFF.

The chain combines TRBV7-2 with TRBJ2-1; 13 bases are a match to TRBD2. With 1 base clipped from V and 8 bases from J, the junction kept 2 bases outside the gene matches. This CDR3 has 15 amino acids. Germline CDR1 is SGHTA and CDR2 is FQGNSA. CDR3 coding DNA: TGTGCCAGCAGCTTAGGGACTAGCGGGAGTTATGAGCAGTTCTTC. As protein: CASSLGTSGSYEQFF.

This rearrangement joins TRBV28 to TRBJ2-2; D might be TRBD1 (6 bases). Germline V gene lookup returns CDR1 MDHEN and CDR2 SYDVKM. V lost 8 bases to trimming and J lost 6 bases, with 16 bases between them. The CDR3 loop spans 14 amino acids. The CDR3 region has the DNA TGTGCCAGCTACCTTACAGGGATCCCCGGGGAGCTGTTTTTT. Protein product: CASYLTGIPGELFF.

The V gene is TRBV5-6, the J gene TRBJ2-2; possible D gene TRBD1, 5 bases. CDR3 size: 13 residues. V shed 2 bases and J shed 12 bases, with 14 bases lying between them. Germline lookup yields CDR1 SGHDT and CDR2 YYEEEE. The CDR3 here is CASSFGQGSKLFF. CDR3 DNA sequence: TGTGCCAGCAGCTTTGGGCAGGGTTCGAAGCTGTTTTTT.

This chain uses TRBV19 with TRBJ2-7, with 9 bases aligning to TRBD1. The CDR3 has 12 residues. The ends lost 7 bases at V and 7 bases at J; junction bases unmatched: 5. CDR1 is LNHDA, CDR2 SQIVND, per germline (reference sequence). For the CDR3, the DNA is TGTGCCAGTAAGGGACAGGGTCGGGAGCAGTACTTC. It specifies CASKGQGREQYF. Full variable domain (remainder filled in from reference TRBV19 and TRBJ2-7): DGGITQSPKYLFRKEGQNVTLSCEQNLNHDAMYWYRQDPGQGLRLIYYSQIVNDFQKGDIAEGYSVSREKKESFPLTVTSAQKNPTAFYLCASKGQGREQYFGPGTRLTVT.

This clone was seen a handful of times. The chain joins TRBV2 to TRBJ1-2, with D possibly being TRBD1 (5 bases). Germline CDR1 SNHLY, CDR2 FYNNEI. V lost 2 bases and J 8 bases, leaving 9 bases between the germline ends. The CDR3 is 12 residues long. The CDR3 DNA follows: TGTGCCAGCAGTGAACAGGGAGAGGGCTACACCTTC. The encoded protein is CASSEQGEGYTF.

The CDR3 spells CASRKVASGELFF. DNA for the CDR3: TGTGCCAGCAGGAAGGTCGCGTCCGGGGAGCTGTTTTTT. The rearrangement uses TRBV28 and TRBJ2-2; D gene uncertain. V shed 6 bases and J shed 6 bases, with 11 bases lying between them. The CDR3 contains 13 residues. Germline V lookup: CDR1 MDHEN, CDR2 SYDVKM.

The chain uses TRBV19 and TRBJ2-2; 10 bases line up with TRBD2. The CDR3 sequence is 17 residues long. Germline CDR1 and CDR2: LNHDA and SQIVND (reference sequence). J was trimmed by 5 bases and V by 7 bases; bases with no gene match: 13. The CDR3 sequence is CASTGLAGVGSTGELFF. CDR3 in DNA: TGTGCCAGTACTGGGCTAGCGGGAGTTGGTTCTACCGGGGAGCTGTTTTTT. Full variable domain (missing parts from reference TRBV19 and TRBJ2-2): DGGITQSPKYLFRKEGQNVTLSCEQNLNHDAMYWYRQDPGQGLRLIYYSQIVNDFQKGDIAEGYSVSREKKESFPLTVTSAQKNPTAFYLCASTGLAGVGSTGELFFGEGSRLTVL.

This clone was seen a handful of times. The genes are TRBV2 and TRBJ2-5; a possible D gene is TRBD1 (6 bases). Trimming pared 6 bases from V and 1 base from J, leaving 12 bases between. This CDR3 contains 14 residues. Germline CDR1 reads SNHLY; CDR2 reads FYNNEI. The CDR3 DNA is TGTGCCAGCAGCTGGGACACCCTCCAAGAGACCCAGTACTTC. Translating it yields CASSWDTLQETQYF.

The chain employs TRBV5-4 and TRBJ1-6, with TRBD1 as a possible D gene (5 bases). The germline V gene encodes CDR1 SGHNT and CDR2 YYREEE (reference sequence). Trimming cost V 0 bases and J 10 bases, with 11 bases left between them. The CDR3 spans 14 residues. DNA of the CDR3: TGTGCCAGCAGCTTGGTAGACAGCGGGTCACCCCTCCACTTT. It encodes CASSLVDSGSPLHF.

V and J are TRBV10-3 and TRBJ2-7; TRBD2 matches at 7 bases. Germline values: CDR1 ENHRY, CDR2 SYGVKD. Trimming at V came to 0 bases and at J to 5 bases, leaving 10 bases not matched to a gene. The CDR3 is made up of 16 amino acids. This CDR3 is CAISESFRGSLHEQYF. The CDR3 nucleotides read TGTGCCATCAGTGAGTCCTTCCGCGGGAGTCTCCACGAGCAGTACTTC.

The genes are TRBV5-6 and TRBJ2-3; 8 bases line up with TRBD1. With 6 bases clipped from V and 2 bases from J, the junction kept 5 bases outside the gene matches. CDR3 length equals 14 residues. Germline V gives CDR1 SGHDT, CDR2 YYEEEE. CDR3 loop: CASTQGAYTDTQYF. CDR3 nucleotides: TGTGCCAGCACTCAGGGGGCGTACACAGATACGCAGTATTTT.

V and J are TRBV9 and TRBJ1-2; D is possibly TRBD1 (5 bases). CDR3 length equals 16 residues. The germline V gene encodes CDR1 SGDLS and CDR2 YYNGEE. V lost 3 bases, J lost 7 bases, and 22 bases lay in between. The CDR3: CASSAPRDSVSGGYTF. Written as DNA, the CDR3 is TGTGCCAGCAGCGCACCCCGGGACTCTGTTAGCGGTGGCTACACCTTC.

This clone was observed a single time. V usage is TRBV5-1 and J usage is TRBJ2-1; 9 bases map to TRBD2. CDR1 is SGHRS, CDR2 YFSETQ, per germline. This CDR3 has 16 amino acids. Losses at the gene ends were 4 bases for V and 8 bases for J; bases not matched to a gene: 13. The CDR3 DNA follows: TGCGCCAGCAGCCGTCGACTAGCGGTCCTAGGGGATGAGCAGTTCTTC. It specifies CASSRRLAVLGDEQFF.